These 32 T cell receptor beta chains originate from one sample sequenced in a study of blood T cells in healthy people across ages. Next came a second PCR, run for about 7 to 12 cycles, which used a sample-barcoded 5' primer along with a J-beta primer mix. TCRdb independently ran MiXCR on the 5' RACE reads; one entry per CDR3 protein. The table lists about 640,000 distinct CDR3 sequences, 58% of them singletons. The sequenced sample was blood. All receptors derive from a man aged 60-69 years in good health.

This clonotype has more than one count but fewer than ten. The chain carries TRBV5-1 and TRBJ1-2; TRBD1 aligns across 10 bases. V was clipped by 4 bases and J by 4 bases; unmatched bases: 7. In germline, CDR1 is SGHRS, CDR2 YFSETQ. This CDR3 is 15 amino acids long. As DNA, the CDR3 is TGCGCCAGCAGCCGGGACAGGGGAGGTACCTATGGCTACACCTTC. This translates into CASSRDRGGTYGYTF.

The table lists this clonotype with many counts. The rearrangement links TRBV29-1 to TRBJ1-1, with D possibly matching TRBD1 (5 bases). Germline lookup yields CDR1 SQVTM and CDR2 ANQGSEA. The CDR3 length is 13 residues. Trimming took off 7 bases at V and 0 bases at J, with 12 bases between the two ends. The DNA for the CDR3 is TGCAGCGGAACCGGGGCTTTGAACACTGAAGCTTTCTTT. Translated: CSGTGALNTEAFF.

There are a few counts of this clonotype. The chain combines TRBV6-5 with TRBJ1-2; TRBD1 matches 11 bases. V trimming: 2 bases; J trimming: 4 bases; junction bases outside the gene matches: 0. CDR1 is MNHEY and CDR2 is SVGAGI in the germline V gene. This CDR3 has 14 amino acids. The CDR3 nucleotides read TGTGCCAGCAGTTACGGGACAGGGGGCTATGGCTACACCTTC. The encoded protein is CASSYGTGGYGYTF.

V gene TRBV6-1 combines with J gene TRBJ1-2; no reliable D call. Trimming shortened V by 8 bases and J by 4 bases, and 8 bases separated the two germline ends. Germline assignment: CDR1 MNHNS and CDR2 SASEGT. This CDR3 has 11 residues. The CDR3, as DNA: TGTGCCAGCCAGGCAGCCTATGGCTACACCTTC. Its protein is CASQAAYGYTF.

The chain has TRBV5-8 and TRBJ2-5; D gene uncertain. There are 15 residues in the CDR3. The V gene's germline CDR1 is SGHTS and CDR2 YDEGEE. V lost 0 bases and J 5 bases, leaving 14 bases between the germline ends. The CDR3 is CASSLDPHGRETQYF. Here the CDR3 DNA reads TGTGCCAGCAGCTTGGATCCCCATGGGCGGGAGACCCAGTACTTC. Full variable domain (missing parts from reference TRBV5-8 and TRBJ2-5): EAGVTQSPTHLIKTRGQQATLRCSPISGHTSVYWYQQALGLGLQFLLWYDEGEERNRGNFPPRFSGRQFPNYSSELNVNALELEDSALYLCASSLDPHGRETQYFGPGTRLLVL.

This clonotype has more than one count but fewer than ten. The gene calls are TRBV5-1 and TRBJ2-4; either TRBD1 or TRBD2 may supply D (5 bases each). The germline CDR1 and CDR2 sequences are SGHRS and YFSETQ. This CDR3 has 16 residues. V lost 6 bases and J lost 5, with 21 bases in between. The CDR3 here is CASNHGQGAGENIQYF. The CDR3 DNA follows: TGCGCCAGCAACCACGGTCAGGGAGCCGGAGAAAACATTCAGTACTTC.

The chain is built from TRBV20-1 and TRBJ2-3; D possibly uses TRBD1 or TRBD2 (6 bases each). Looked up from germline, CDR1 is DFQATT and CDR2 is SNEGSKA (reference sequence). This CDR3 has 16 amino acids. V was shortened by 3 bases and J by 4 bases, with 20 bases between the two germline ends. CDR3 in amino acids: CSARGGSRGCADTQYF. The DNA for the CDR3 is TGCAGTGCTAGGGGGGGCAGTAGAGGGTGTGCAGATACGCAGTATTTT.

This chain joins TRBV7-8 and TRBJ2-5; maybe TRBD1 (7 bases). V shed 0 bases and J shed 6 bases, with 17 bases lying between them. Looked up from germline, CDR1 is SGHVS and CDR2 is FQNEAQ. This CDR3 is 16 amino acids long. This CDR3 reads CASSLATAGGPQTQYF. The CDR3 bases are TGTGCCAGCAGCTTAGCCACAGCAGGGGGGCCGCAGACCCAGTACTTC.

The J gene is TRBJ2-1, the V gene TRBV10-3, with D perhaps TRBD1 (5 bases). The CDR3 covers 16 residues. Per the germline V gene, CDR1 is ENHRY and CDR2 is SYGVKD. Trimming removed 4 bases from V and 0 bases from J, with 13 bases in between. CDR3 region: CAISAPDKSSYNEQFF. The CDR3 nucleotides are TGTGCCATCAGTGCCCCGGACAAGAGCTCCTACAATGAGCAGTTCTTC.

This sequence joins TRBV20-1 and TRBJ2-3; 8 nucleotides line up with TRBD1. Per the germline V gene, CDR1 is DFQATT and CDR2 is SNEGSKA (reference sequence). The CDR3 is made up of 14 amino acids. The junction had 8 bases not matched to a gene; V was cut back by 4 bases and J by 5 bases. In DNA form, the CDR3 reads TGCAGTGCTAAGCTGCAGGGGGCCGGAGATACGCAGTATTTT. Amino acids: CSAKLQGAGDTQYF.

On this clonotype itself: The junction departs from the called germline gene at one end, perhaps through a read error. The gene calls are TRBV5-1 and TRBJ2-5, with D uncertain. Germline V gene sequence: CDR1 SGHRS, CDR2 YFSETQ. The CDR3 is 12 residues long. The CDR3 region has the DNA TGTGCCAGCAGTTTATACAGAGAGACCCAGTACTTC. It is translated as CASSLYRETQYF. The full variable domain, rest sourced from reference TRBV5-1 and TRBJ2-5, is KAGVTQTPRYLIKTRGQQVTLSCSPISGHRSVSWYQQTPGQGLQFLFEYFSETQRNKGNFPGRFSGRQFSNSRSEMNVSTLELGDSALYLCASSLYRETQYFGPGTRLLVL.

Concerning this clonotype itself: Being one base from a much bigger clone, this may be a read error. The chain recombines TRBV6-6 with TRBJ2-3, with TRBD1 matching over 8 bases. This CDR3 contains 15 residues. V trimming: 7 bases; J trimming: 2 bases; junction bases outside the gene matches: 8. CDR1 and CDR2 from the germline V gene are MNHNY and SVGAGI (reference sequence). CDR3 coding DNA: TGTGCCAGCAACCCGGGACAGGCAGCCACAGATACGCAGTATTTT. This encodes CASNPGQAATDTQYF.

This sequence joins TRBV12-3 or TRBV12-4 and TRBJ2-3; no firm D call. Trimming left V 9 bases short and J 2 bases short, with 6 bases between. The CDR3 is made up of 11 amino acids. CDR3 residues: CASTLTDTQYF. The CDR3 region has the DNA TGTGCCAGTACACTCACAGATACGCAGTATTTT.

A note on this clonotype: At one boundary the junction diverges from the germline segment, which might be a read error. The CDR3 protein is CVSSQGWSGEKLFF. The CDR3, as DNA: TGTGTCAGCAGCCAAGGCTGGAGTGGAGAAAAACTGTTTTTT. V usage is TRBV3-1 and J usage is TRBJ1-4; D remains unclear. Germline-derived CDR1 and CDR2 are LGHDT and YNNKEL (reference sequence). This CDR3 comprises 14 residues.

The rearrangement uses TRBV6-2 or TRBV6-3 and TRBJ1-2; D unresolved. Per the germline V gene, CDR1 is MNHEY and CDR2 is SVGEGT. This CDR3 comprises 17 residues. The V and J ends lost 8 bases and 2 bases respectively, with 24 bases between them. CDR3 sequence: CASGSSIGVPTNYGYTF. CDR3 DNA sequence: TGTGCCAGCGGGTCCTCCATCGGGGTTCCCACGAACTATGGCTACACCTTC.

The rearrangement joins TRBV5-1 to TRBJ1-5; the D gene is possibly TRBD1 (5 bases). Germline V gives CDR1 SGHRS, CDR2 YFSETQ. Trimming pared 2 bases from V and 2 bases from J, leaving 11 bases between. The CDR3 runs 15 residues. The CDR3 DNA follows: TGCGCCAGCAGCTTAGACGCGGGGGGCAATCAGCCCCAGCATTTT. Translating it yields CASSLDAGGNQPQHF.

The chain uses TRBV5-1 and TRBJ2-2, with D tentatively TRBD1 (6 bases). The CDR3 loop spans 15 amino acids. Germline V gene sequence: CDR1 SGHRS, CDR2 YFSETQ. V lost 7 bases and J lost 2, with 15 bases in between. This CDR3 is CASLPGTSNTGELFF. DNA for the CDR3: TGCGCCAGCCTCCCCGGGACATCAAACACCGGGGAGCTGTTTTTT.

V is TRBV29-1 and J is TRBJ2-3; a possible D gene is TRBD2 (6 bases). The CDR3 has 13 amino acids. Germline CDR1 SQVTM, CDR2 ANQGSEA. Between the trimmed V and J ends, which lost 3 bases and 3 bases, there was a span of 10 bases. The CDR3 DNA follows: TGCAGCGTTGAGGGCGGAGGGACAGATACGCAGTATTTT. It specifies CSVEGGGTDTQYF.

V usage is TRBV28 and J usage is TRBJ2-7; 7 bases agree with TRBD2. This CDR3 has 15 residues. The J segment lost 5 bases and the V segment lost 6 bases, leaving 13 bases of the junction unmatched. The germline V gene has CDR1 MDHEN and CDR2 SYDVKM. CDR3 sequence: CASSWGGGLRNEQYF. The CDR3 DNA reads TGTGCCAGCAGCTGGGGGGGGGGACTCCGCAACGAGCAGTACTTC.

This clonotype was recorded once. The J gene is TRBJ2-3, the V gene TRBV15, with TRBD2 matching 14 bases. The CDR3 consists of 16 residues. With 4 bases clipped from V and 2 bases from J, the junction kept 2 bases outside the gene matches. Germline loops: CDR1 LNHNV, CDR2 YYDKDF (reference sequence). CDR3 sequence reads: CATSKGLAGVTDTQYF. The DNA for the CDR3 is TGTGCCACCAGCAAGGGACTAGCGGGGGTCACAGATACGCAGTATTTT.

This clonotype was counted only a few times. The V and J genes are TRBV7-8 and TRBJ2-7; the D gene is possibly TRBD1 (6 bases). This CDR3 contains 13 residues. Germline V gene sequence: CDR1 SGHVS, CDR2 FQNEAQ. Trimming left V 4 bases short and J 2 bases short, with 9 bases between. CDR3 protein: CASSSRTAYEQYF. The DNA of the CDR3 is TGTGCCAGCAGCTCCAGGACAGCCTACGAGCAGTACTTC.

The rearrangement links TRBV20-1 to TRBJ2-5; a possible D gene is TRBD1 (5 bases). The J call is doubtful: the DNA matches TRBJ2-7 better. This CDR3 has 13 amino acids. CDR1 DFQATT and CDR2 SNEGSKA come from the germline V gene (reference sequence). The CDR3 coding sequence is TGCAGTGCTAGCCCCGACAGCTTCGACGAGCAGTACTTC. It is translated as CSASPDSFDEQYF.

This clonotype was found a few times. V is TRBV2 and J is TRBJ2-1; TRBD1 aligns across 7 bases. The CDR3 totals 14 residues. Trimming cost V 5 bases and J 3 bases; bases outside gene matches: 4. From germline, CDR1 is SNHLY and CDR2 FYNNEI. The CDR3 protein is CASSTGQDYNEQFF. CDR3 nucleotide sequence: TGTGCCAGCAGTACCGGACAGGACTACAATGAGCAGTTCTTC.

The rearrangement links TRBV6-5 to TRBJ1-1, with D unclear. This CDR3 region has 14 residues. Germline CDR1 is MNHEY and CDR2 is SVGAGI. The V end lost 10 bases, the J end lost 6 bases, and 21 bases lay between the germline ends. The CDR3 DNA is TGTGCCAACAGCCCCCCCGGGGATCCTCCTGAAGCTTTCTTT. Translated: CANSPPGDPPEAFF.

The CDR3 region is CASSGWRGQETQYF. The CDR3 nucleotides are TGTGCCAGCAGTGGATGGCGGGGGCAAGAGACCCAGTACTTC. The rearrangement uses TRBV2 and TRBJ2-5; 7 nucleotides match TRBD2. Per germline, CDR1 SNHLY and CDR2 FYNNEI. The CDR3 is made up of 14 amino acids. J gave up 2 bases and V 4 bases, and 4 bases lay outside the gene matches.

V and J are TRBV7-2 and TRBJ2-5; D unresolved. The CDR3 covers 13 residues. The germline gives CDR1 SGHTA, CDR2 FQGNSA. Trimming pared 7 bases from V and 5 bases from J, leaving 14 bases between. Here the CDR3 reads CASTLRTGETQYF. DNA for the CDR3: TGTGCCAGCACCCTCCGGACGGGTGAGACCCAGTACTTC. Looking up the rest from reference TRBV7-2 and TRBJ2-5 gives the full variable domain: GAGVSQSPSNKVTEKGKDVELRCDPISGHTALYWYRQSLGQGLEFLIYFQGNSAPDKSGLPSDRFSAERTGGSVSTLTIQRTQQEDSAVYLCASTLRTGETQYFGPGTRLLVL.

This chain uses TRBV7-2 with TRBJ1-4; D is unresolved. V was trimmed by 5 bases and J by 7 bases, leaving 17 bases between them. Germline lookup yields CDR1 SGHTA and CDR2 FQGNSA. The CDR3 extends over 15 amino acids. The CDR3 region has the DNA TGTGCCAGCAGCCCTAGCCCTATGGGAGCTGAAAAACTGTTTTTT. Translated: CASSPSPMGAEKLFF.

Here the CDR3 reads CASSLGPRATSGANVLTF. CDR3 nucleotides: TGCGCCAGCAGCTTGGGCCCTCGGGCGACCTCTGGGGCCAACGTCCTGACTTTC. J is TRBJ2-6 and V is TRBV5-1; D not resolved. V gave up 0 bases and J gave up 0 bases, with 13 bases separating them. The germline V gene encodes CDR1 SGHRS and CDR2 YFSETQ. The CDR3 extends over 18 amino acids.

This chain links TRBV7-2 with TRBJ2-1, with 7 bases lining up with TRBD1. CDR1 is SGHTA, CDR2 FQGNSA, per germline. V was pared by 1 base and J by 3 bases, with 3 bases of the junction left unmatched. This CDR3 contains 15 residues. In DNA, the CDR3 is TGTGCCAGCAGCTTAGAGGGGGCCGACTACAATGAGCAGTTCTTC. This encodes CASSLEGADYNEQFF.

A single count supports this clonotype. The genes are TRBV6-5 and TRBJ1-2; TRBD1 might be the D (5 bases). V lost 11 bases, J lost 3 bases, and 16 bases lay in between. The V gene's germline CDR1 is MNHEY and CDR2 SVGAGI. The CDR3 has 13 amino acids. In DNA, the CDR3 is TGTGCCTCCCGATCGGCGGGGGACTATGGCTACACCTTC. Its translation: CASRSAGDYGYTF.

This chain uses TRBV7-9 with TRBJ2-3; tentative D call: TRBD2 (5 bases). This CDR3 has 14 amino acids. CDR1 and CDR2 from the germline V gene are SEHNR and FQNEAQ (reference sequence). V lost 5 bases and J lost 0, with 9 bases in between. Here the CDR3 DNA reads TGTGCCAGCAGCCGGCCGGGGAGCACAGATACGCAGTATTTT. Translated: CASSRPGSTDTQYF. The full variable domain, in which reference TRBV7-9 and TRBJ2-3 provide the parts outside the CDR3, is DTGVSQNPRHKITKRGQNVTFRCDPISEHNRLYWYRQTLGQGPEFLTYFQNEAQLEKSRLLSDRFSAERPKGSFSTLEIQRTEQGDSAMYLCASSRPGSTDTQYFGPGTRLTVL.

V usage is TRBV5-1 and J usage is TRBJ2-6; 11 bases map to TRBD1. Germline V CDR1 and CDR2: SGHRS, YFSETQ. V dropped 4 bases and J dropped 2; count of bases not matched to a gene: 8. This CDR3 is built from 18 residues. CDR3 bases: TGCGCCAGCAGCCAAACCGGACAGGGGGCCACTGGGGCCAACGTCCTGACTTTC. Protein sequence: CASSQTGQGATGANVLTF.